The clone carrying this T cell receptor beta chain was counted a few times. Germline V CDR1 and CDR2: MNHNS, SASEGT. Trimming pared 2 bases from V and 1 base from J, leaving 16 bases between. The CDR3 has 17 amino acids. The sample belongs to a study of identifying expanded T cells in peripheral blood. Clones were sequenced by immunoSEQ multiplex PCR, and TCRdb holds only the in-frame ones, with some missing. This table holds 90,000 to 110,000 clones, 88% found once. The clonotype was recovered from a person between 18 and 69 years old in good health. The chain recombines TRBV6-1 with TRBJ2-3; D remains ambiguous. The specimen was blood. CDR3 coding DNA: TGTGCCAGCAGTGAACTTATAGGTGTCTCCCGCACAGATACGCAGTATTTT. Translating it yields CASSELIGVSRTDTQYF.